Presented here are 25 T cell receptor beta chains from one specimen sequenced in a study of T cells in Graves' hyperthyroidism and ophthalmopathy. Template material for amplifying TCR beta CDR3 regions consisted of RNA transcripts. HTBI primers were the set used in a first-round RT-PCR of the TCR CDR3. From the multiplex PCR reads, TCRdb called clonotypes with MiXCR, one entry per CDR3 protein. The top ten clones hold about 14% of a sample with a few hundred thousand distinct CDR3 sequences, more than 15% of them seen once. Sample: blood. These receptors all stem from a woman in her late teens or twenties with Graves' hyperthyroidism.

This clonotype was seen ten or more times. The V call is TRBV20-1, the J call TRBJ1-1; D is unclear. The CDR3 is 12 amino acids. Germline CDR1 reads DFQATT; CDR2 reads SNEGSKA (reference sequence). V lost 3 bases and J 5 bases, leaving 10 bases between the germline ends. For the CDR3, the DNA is TGCAGTGCTAGGGCGACCTGGACTGAAGCTTTCTTT. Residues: CSARATWTEAFF.

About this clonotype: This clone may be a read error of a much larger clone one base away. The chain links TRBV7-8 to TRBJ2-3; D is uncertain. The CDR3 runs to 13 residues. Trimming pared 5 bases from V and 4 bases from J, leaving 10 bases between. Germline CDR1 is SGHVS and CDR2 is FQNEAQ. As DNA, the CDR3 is TGTGCCAGCAGCCCCCATGCGCCAGATACGCAGTATTTT. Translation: CASSPHAPDTQYF. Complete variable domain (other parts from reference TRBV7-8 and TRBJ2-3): GAGVSQSPRYKVAKRGQDVALRCDPISGHVSLFWYQQALGQGPEFLTYFQNEAQLDKSGLPSDRFFAERPEGSVSTLKIQRTQQEDSAVYLCASSPHAPDTQYFGPGTRLTVL.

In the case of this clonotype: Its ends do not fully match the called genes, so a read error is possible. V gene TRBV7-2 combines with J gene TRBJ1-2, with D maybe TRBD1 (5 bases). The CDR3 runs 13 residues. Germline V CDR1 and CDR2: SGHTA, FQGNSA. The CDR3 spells CASGFGTDYGYTF. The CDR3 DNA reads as TGTGCCAGCGGCTTCGGGACGGACTATGGCTACACCTTC.

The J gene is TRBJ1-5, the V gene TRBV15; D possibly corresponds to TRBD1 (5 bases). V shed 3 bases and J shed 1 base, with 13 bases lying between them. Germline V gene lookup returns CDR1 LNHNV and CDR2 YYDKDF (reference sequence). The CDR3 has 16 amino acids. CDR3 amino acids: CATSSVPGRSNQPQHF. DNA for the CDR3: TGTGCCACCAGCAGCGTCCCAGGGAGAAGCAATCAGCCCCAGCATTTT.

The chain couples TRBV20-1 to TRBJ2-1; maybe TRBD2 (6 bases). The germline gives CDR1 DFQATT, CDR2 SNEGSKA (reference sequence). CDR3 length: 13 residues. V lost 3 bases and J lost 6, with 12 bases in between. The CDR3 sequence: CSASGSSPNEQFF. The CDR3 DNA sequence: TGCAGTGCTAGCGGGAGTTCCCCCAATGAGCAGTTCTTC.

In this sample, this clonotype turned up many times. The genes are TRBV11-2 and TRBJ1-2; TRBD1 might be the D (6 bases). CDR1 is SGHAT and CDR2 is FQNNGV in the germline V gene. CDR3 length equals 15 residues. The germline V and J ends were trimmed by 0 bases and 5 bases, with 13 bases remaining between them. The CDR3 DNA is TGTGCCAGCAGCTTAGATCCCGGGGACACTTATGGCTACACCTTC. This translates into CASSLDPGDTYGYTF. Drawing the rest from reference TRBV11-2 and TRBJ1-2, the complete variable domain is EAGVAQSPRYKIIEKRQSVAFWCNPISGHATLYWYQQILGQGPKLLIQFQNNGVVDDSQLPKDRFSAERLKGVDSTLKIQPAKLEDSAVYLCASSLDPGDTYGYTFGSGTRLTVV.

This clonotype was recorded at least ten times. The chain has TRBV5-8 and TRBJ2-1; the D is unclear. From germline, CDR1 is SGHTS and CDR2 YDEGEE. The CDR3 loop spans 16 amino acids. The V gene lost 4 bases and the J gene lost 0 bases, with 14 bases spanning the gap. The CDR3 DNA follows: TGTGCCAGCAGCCCCTTGGGCTCGAGCTCCTACAATGAGCAGTTCTTC. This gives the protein CASSPLGSSSYNEQFF.

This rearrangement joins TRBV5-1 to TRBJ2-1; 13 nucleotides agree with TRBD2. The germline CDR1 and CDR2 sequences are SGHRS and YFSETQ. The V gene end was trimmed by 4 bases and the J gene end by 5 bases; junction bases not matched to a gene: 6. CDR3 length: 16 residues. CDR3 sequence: CASSTRTSGSHNEQFF. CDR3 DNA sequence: TGCGCCAGCAGCACGAGGACTAGCGGGAGTCACAATGAGCAGTTCTTC. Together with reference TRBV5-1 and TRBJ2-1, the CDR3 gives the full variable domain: KAGVTQTPRYLIKTRGQQVTLSCSPISGHRSVSWYQQTPGQGLQFLFEYFSETQRNKGNFPGRFSGRQFSNSRSEMNVSTLELGDSALYLCASSTRTSGSHNEQFFGPGTRLTVL.

CDR3 region: CASSYSGTTSPLHF. CDR3 coding DNA: TGTGCCAGCAGTTACAGTGGGACCACTTCACCCCTCCACTTT. The chain couples TRBV6-5 to TRBJ1-6; the D gene is possibly TRBD1 (5 bases). The CDR3 loop spans 14 amino acids. The V and J ends lost 2 bases and 9 bases respectively, with 11 bases between them. Germline V gene data show CDR1 as MNHEY and CDR2 as SVGAGI.

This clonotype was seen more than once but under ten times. CDR3 bases: TGTGCCAGCAGGCCGGGACAGGCCTATAATTCACCCCTCCACTTT. It yields the protein CASRPGQAYNSPLHF. This rearrangement joins TRBV6-1 to TRBJ1-6, with 8 bases aligning to TRBD1. The germline gives CDR1 MNHNS, CDR2 SASEGT. The CDR3 is made up of 15 amino acids. V dropped 6 bases and J dropped 2; count of bases not matched to a gene: 3.

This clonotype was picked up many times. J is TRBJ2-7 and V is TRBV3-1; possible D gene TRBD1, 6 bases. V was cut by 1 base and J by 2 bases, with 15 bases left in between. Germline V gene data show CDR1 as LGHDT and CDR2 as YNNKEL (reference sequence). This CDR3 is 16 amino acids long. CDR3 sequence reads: CASSQGGGQRTYEQYF. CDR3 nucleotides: TGTGCCAGCAGCCAAGGAGGCGGACAGAGGACCTACGAGCAGTACTTC.

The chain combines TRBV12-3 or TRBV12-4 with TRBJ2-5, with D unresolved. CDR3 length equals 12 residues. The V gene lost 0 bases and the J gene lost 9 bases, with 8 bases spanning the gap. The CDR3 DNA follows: TGTGCCAGCAGTTTAGCCGAAACGGCCCAGTACTTC. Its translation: CASSLAETAQYF.

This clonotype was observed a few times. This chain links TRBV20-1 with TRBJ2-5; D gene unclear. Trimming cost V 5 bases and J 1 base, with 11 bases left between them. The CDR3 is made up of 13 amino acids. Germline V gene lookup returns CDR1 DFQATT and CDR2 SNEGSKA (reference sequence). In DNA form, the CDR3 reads TGCAGTGCTGATGACGGAGCCCAAGAGACCCAGTACTTC. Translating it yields CSADDGAQETQYF.

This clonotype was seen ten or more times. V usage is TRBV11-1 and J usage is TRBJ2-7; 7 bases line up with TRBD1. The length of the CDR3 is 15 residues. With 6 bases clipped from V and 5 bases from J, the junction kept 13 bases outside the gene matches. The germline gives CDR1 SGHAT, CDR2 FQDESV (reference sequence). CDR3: CASSGDRANVDEQYF. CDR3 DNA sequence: TGTGCCAGCAGTGGTGACAGGGCCAATGTTGACGAGCAGTACTTC. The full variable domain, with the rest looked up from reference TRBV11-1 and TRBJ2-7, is EAEVAQSPRYKITEKSQAVAFWCDPISGHATLYWYRQILGQGPELLVQFQDESVVDDSQLPKDRFSAERLKGVDSTLKIQPAELGDSAMYLCASSGDRANVDEQYFGPGTRLTVT.

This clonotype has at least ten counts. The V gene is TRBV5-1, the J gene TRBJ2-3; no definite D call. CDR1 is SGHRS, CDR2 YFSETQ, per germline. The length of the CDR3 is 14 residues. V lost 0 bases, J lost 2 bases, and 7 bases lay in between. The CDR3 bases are TGCGCCAGCAGCTTGGGGTTAGTCACAGATACGCAGTATTTT. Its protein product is CASSLGLVTDTQYF.

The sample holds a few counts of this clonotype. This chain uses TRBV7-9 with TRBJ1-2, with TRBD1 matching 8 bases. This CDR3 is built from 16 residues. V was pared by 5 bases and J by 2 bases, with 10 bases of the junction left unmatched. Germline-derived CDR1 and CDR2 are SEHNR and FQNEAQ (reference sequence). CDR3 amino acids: CASSPKRRTGNYGYTF. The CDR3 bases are TGTGCCAGCAGCCCCAAACGCAGGACAGGGAACTATGGCTACACCTTC.

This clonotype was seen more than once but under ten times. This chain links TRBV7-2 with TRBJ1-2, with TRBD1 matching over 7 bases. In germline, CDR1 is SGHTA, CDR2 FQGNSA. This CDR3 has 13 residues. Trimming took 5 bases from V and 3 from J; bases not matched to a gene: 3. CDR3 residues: CASSGTVHYGYTF. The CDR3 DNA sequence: TGTGCCAGCAGCGGGACAGTTCACTATGGCTACACCTTC.

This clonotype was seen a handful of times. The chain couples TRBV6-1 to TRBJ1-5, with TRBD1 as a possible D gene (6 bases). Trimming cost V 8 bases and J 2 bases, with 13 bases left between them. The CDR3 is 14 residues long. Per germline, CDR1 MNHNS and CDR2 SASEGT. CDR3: CASWYRVGNQPQHF. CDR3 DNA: TGTGCCAGCTGGTACAGGGTTGGCAATCAGCCCCAGCATTTT.

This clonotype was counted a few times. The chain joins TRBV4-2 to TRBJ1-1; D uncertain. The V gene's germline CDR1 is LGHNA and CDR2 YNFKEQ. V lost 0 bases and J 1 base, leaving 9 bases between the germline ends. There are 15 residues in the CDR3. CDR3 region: CASSQDAHSNTEAFF. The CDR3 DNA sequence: TGTGCCAGCAGCCAAGATGCACACTCGAACACTGAAGCTTTCTTT.

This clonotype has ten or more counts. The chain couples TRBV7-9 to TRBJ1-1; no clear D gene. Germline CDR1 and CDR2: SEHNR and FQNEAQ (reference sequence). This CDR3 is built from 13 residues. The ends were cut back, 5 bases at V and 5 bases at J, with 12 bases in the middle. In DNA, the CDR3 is TGTGCCAGCAGCCAGAGATTTAGGACTGAAGCTTTCTTT. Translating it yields CASSQRFRTEAFF.

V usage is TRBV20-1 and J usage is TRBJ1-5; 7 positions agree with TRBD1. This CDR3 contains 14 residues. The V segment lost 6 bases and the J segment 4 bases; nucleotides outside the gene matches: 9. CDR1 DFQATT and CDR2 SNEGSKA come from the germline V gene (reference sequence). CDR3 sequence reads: CSAGGTEGNQPQHF. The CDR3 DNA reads TGCAGTGCCGGAGGGACAGAGGGGAATCAGCCCCAGCATTTT.

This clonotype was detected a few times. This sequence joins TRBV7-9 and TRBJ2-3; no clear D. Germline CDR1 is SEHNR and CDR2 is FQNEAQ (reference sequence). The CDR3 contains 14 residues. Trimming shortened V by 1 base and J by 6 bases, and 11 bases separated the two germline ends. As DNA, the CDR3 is TGTGCCAGCAGCTTAGAGGTAAAGCAGGATACGCAGTATTTT. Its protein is CASSLEVKQDTQYF.

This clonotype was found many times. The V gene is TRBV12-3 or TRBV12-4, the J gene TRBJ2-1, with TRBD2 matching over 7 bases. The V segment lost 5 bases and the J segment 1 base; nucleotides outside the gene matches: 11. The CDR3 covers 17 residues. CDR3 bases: TGTGCCAGCAGTGTGGATAGGGTAGCGGGTTCCTACAATGAGCAGTTCTTC. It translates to CASSVDRVAGSYNEQFF.

The DNA for the CDR3 is TGCAGTGCTTTTCTGCAGAACACTGAAGCTTTCTTT. It translates to CSAFLQNTEAFF. The V call is TRBV20-1, the J call TRBJ1-1; no definite D call. The V gene lost 5 bases and the J gene lost 1 base, with 8 bases spanning the gap. The CDR3 has 12 amino acids. The germline gives CDR1 DFQATT, CDR2 SNEGSKA (reference sequence).

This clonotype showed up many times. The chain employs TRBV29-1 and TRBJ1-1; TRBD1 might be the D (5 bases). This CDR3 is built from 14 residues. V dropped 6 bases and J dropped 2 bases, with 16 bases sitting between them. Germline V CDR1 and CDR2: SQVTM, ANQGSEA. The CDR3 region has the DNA TGCAGCGTCTGGGGGGGTGAAGTTAACACTGAAGCTTTCTTT. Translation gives CSVWGGEVNTEAFF.